These 12 T cell receptor beta chains share one sample of origin, sequenced in a study of blood T cell repertoires in COVID-19. Clones were read by immunoSEQ multiplex PCR, and TCRdb kept only the in-frame ones, dropping some. The sample lists roughly 53,000 clones, around 87% occurring once. The sample consisted of peripheral blood. All receptors derive from an elderly woman with COVID-19, enrolled during active disease.

V is TRBV4-1 and J is TRBJ1-2; 10 bases agree with TRBD1. This CDR3 is built from 17 residues. Germline V gene lookup returns CDR1 MGHRA and CDR2 YSYEKL. J was trimmed by 6 bases and V by 0 bases; bases with no gene match: 10. This CDR3 reads CASSQESGTGARDGYTF. The CDR3 DNA reads TGCGCCAGCAGCCAAGAATCCGGGACAGGGGCCAGGGATGGCTACACCTTC.

This rearrangement joins TRBV4-1 to TRBJ1-2, with D maybe TRBD1 (5 bases). The CDR3 loop spans 16 amino acids. Trimming stripped 0 bases from V and 8 bases from J, with 19 bases between. Germline values: CDR1 MGHRA, CDR2 YSYEKL. In nucleotides, the CDR3 is TGCGCCAGCAGCCAAGAGGTAGGGGCTGGCCTGCGAGGCTACACCTTC. This encodes CASSQEVGAGLRGYTF.

V is TRBV19 and J is TRBJ1-1; 10 nucleotides align to TRBD1. V was pared by 0 bases and J by 4 bases, with 8 bases of the junction left unmatched. This CDR3 spans 17 amino acids. Germline CDR1 and CDR2: LNHDA and SQIVND (reference sequence). The chain's CDR3 is CASSIDLSRQGATEAFF. The CDR3 DNA is TGTGCCAGTAGTATAGATCTATCTCGACAGGGGGCCACTGAAGCTTTCTTT.

The chain links TRBV19 to TRBJ2-7, with D perhaps matching TRBD2 (6 bases). Germline V gene lookup returns CDR1 LNHDA and CDR2 SQIVND (reference sequence). The CDR3 has 13 residues. Trimming stripped 6 bases from V and 3 bases from J, with 12 bases between. The CDR3 DNA is TGTGCCAGTAGCCTGACTAGGGACTACGAGCAGTACTTC. It yields the protein CASSLTRDYEQYF.

The chain employs TRBV5-6 and TRBJ1-1; TRBD1 matches at 7 bases. The CDR3 consists of 19 residues. Germline V gives CDR1 SGHDT, CDR2 YYEEEE. V lost 4 bases to trimming and J lost 4 bases; unmatched junction nucleotides: 22. CDR3 region: CASSGGKRGTAHIPTEAFF. The CDR3 DNA reads TGTGCCAGCAGCGGGGGTAAGCGTGGGACAGCCCATATACCCACTGAAGCTTTCTTT.

This clone was counted between two and nine times. This chain uses TRBV14 with TRBJ2-7; D perhaps matches TRBD2 (6 bases). V lost 1 base and J 0 bases, leaving 13 bases between the germline ends. Germline V gene sequence: CDR1 SGHDN, CDR2 FVKESK. The CDR3 loop spans 16 amino acids. CDR3 nucleotides: TGTGCCAGCAGCCAAGGTCTAGCGCCGAGCTCCTACGAGCAGTACTTC. It translates to CASSQGLAPSSYEQYF.

The genes are TRBV6-1 and TRBJ1-1, with no clear D. V dropped 3 bases and J dropped 0 bases, with 8 bases sitting between them. The CDR3 loop spans 14 amino acids. From germline, CDR1 is MNHNS and CDR2 SASEGT. Here the CDR3 reads CASSEKPMNTEAFF. DNA for the CDR3: TGTGCCAGCAGTGAGAAGCCCATGAACACTGAAGCTTTCTTT.

This sequence joins TRBV24-1 and TRBJ2-7; D may be TRBD2 (5 bases). The V end lost 0 bases, the J end lost 7 bases, and 24 bases lay between the germline ends. From germline, CDR1 is KGHDR and CDR2 SFDVKD. The CDR3 consists of 18 residues. CDR3 sequence (DNA): TGTGCCACCAGTGATTTGCTTGTGGTCGGGCGGACTCTGGAGGAGCAGTACTTC. Its protein is CATSDLLVVGRTLEEQYF.

The chain links TRBV29-1 to TRBJ1-1, with 8 bases identical to TRBD1. V gave up 6 bases and J gave up 5 bases; unmatched junction bases: 14. CDR3 length: 15 amino acids. CDR1 is SQVTM and CDR2 is ANQGSEA in the germline V gene. CDR3 amino acids: CSVRGTERDRTEAFF. CDR3 in DNA: TGCAGCGTACGAGGGACCGAACGGGACAGGACTGAAGCTTTCTTT.

For the CDR3, the DNA is TGTGCCAGTAGTTACAGGGGGCGCAGTGGATTCTATGGCTACACCTTC. Residues: CASSYRGRSGFYGYTF. This chain connects TRBV19 to TRBJ1-2; 9 nucleotides agree with TRBD1. CDR3 length: 16 amino acids. V dropped 5 bases and J dropped 4; count of bases not matched to a gene: 11. Germline lookup yields CDR1 LNHDA and CDR2 SQIVND (reference sequence). Drawing the rest from reference TRBV19 and TRBJ1-2, the complete variable domain is DGGITQSPKYLFRKEGQNVTLSCEQNLNHDAMYWYRQDPGQGLRLIYYSQIVNDFQKGDIAEGYSVSREKKESFPLTVTSAQKNPTAFYLCASSYRGRSGFYGYTFGSGTRLTVV.

The chain couples TRBV6-5 to TRBJ1-2; D unclear. CDR1 is MNHEY and CDR2 is SVGAGI in the germline V gene. V gave up 1 base and J gave up 6 bases, with 12 bases separating them. This CDR3 spans 14 amino acids. This CDR3 reads CASSYFATADGYTF. The CDR3 DNA sequence: TGTGCCAGCAGTTACTTTGCAACCGCGGATGGCTACACCTTC.

The rearrangement links TRBV18 to TRBJ1-1; possibly TRBD1 for D (6 bases). This CDR3 comprises 15 residues. The V gene lost 6 bases and the J gene lost 2 bases, with 16 bases spanning the gap. CDR1 is KGHSH, CDR2 LQKENI, per germline. The CDR3 sequence is CASSSRQAANTEAFF. The CDR3 region has the DNA TGTGCCAGCTCCTCCCGACAGGCCGCCAACACTGAAGCTTTCTTT.